This entry lists 30 T cell receptor beta chains sequenced from one sample in a study of brain metastases from non-small cell lung cancer. Only in-frame clones appear in the TCRdb table, and some are missing; sequencing was by immunoSEQ multiplex PCR. The sample includes about 4,100 clones, about 90% of them seen just once. Sequenced: primary lung tumor tissue. These receptors were collected from a donor at least 40 years old with non-small cell lung cancer.

J is TRBJ2-7 and V is TRBV5-6, with D possibly matching TRBD1 (6 bases). The V end lost 4 bases, the J end lost 3 bases, and 17 bases lay between the germline ends. CDR1 is SGHDT, CDR2 YYEEEE, per germline. This CDR3 comprises 15 residues. CDR3 DNA: TGTGCCAGCAGCGATCTCTCGGGACACGTCTACGAGCAGTACTTC. It translates to CASSDLSGHVYEQYF.

CDR3: CASSIDSPGHQSSYNSPLHF. The CDR3 DNA reads TGTGCCAGTAGTATAGATTCCCCGGGACACCAAAGCTCCTATAATTCACCCCTCCACTTT. This rearrangement joins TRBV19 to TRBJ1-6; D may be TRBD1 (6 bases). Germline CDR1 and CDR2: LNHDA and SQIVND (reference sequence). Trimming took 0 bases from V and 0 from J, leaving 18 bases between them. The CDR3 runs to 20 residues.

The chain employs TRBV18 and TRBJ1-1; TRBD1 is a possible D gene (5 bases). Germline CDR1 and CDR2: KGHSH and LQKENI. The CDR3 length is 14 residues. Trimming took off 4 bases at V and 4 bases at J, with 13 bases between the two ends. DNA for the CDR3: TGTGCCAGCTCACGACAGACCGGGACCACTGAAGCTTTCTTT. Amino acid sequence: CASSRQTGTTEAFF.

The V and J genes are TRBV6-1 and TRBJ2-2; D unclear. Germline V lookup: CDR1 MNHNS, CDR2 SASEGT. Trimming took off 0 bases at V and 7 bases at J, with 6 bases between the two ends. CDR3 length equals 13 residues. In DNA, the CDR3 is TGTGCCAGCAGTGAAGCGGGCAGCGGGGAGCTGTTTTTT. Its translation is CASSEAGSGELFF.

The J gene is TRBJ2-3, the V gene TRBV7-9, with 15 bases matching TRBD2. This CDR3 spans 18 amino acids. CDR1 and CDR2 from the germline V gene are SEHNR and FQNEAQ (reference sequence). Losses at the gene ends were 4 bases for V and 6 bases for J; bases not matched to a gene: 11. The CDR3 is CASSSHRGLAGGRDTQYF. The CDR3 DNA reads TGTGCCAGCAGCTCGCACCGCGGACTAGCGGGGGGGCGCGATACGCAGTATTTT.

The chain joins TRBV7-2 to TRBJ2-5; TRBD2 matches 7 bases. J was trimmed by 3 bases and V by 3 bases; bases with no gene match: 1. Germline lookup yields CDR1 SGHTA and CDR2 FQGNSA. The CDR3 totals 13 residues. In DNA, the CDR3 is TGTGCCAGCAGCTTTGCGGGGGAAGAGACCCAGTACTTC. It yields the protein CASSFAGEETQYF.

The V call is TRBV7-2, the J call TRBJ1-2; maybe TRBD1 (6 bases). V dropped 3 bases and J dropped 7 bases, with 18 bases sitting between them. CDR1 is SGHTA and CDR2 is FQGNSA in the germline V gene. This CDR3 spans 15 amino acids. The CDR3 bases are TGTGCCAGCAGCTTCCTTAGGGGACAAGGGTCTGGCTACACCTTC. Translating it yields CASSFLRGQGSGYTF.

The genes are TRBV7-9 and TRBJ2-1; unclear D gene. The CDR3 extends over 13 amino acids. Trimming left V 1 base short and J 4 bases short, with 5 bases between. The germline V gene encodes CDR1 SEHNR and CDR2 FQNEAQ (reference sequence). CDR3 sequence: CASSLGSYNEQFF. In DNA, the CDR3 is TGTGCCAGCAGCTTAGGGTCGTACAATGAGCAGTTCTTC. Using reference TRBV7-9 and TRBJ2-1 for the parts outside the CDR3, the full variable domain is DTGVSQNPRHKITKRGQNVTFRCDPISEHNRLYWYRQTLGQGPEFLTYFQNEAQLEKSRLLSDRFSAERPKGSFSTLEIQRTEQGDSAMYLCASSLGSYNEQFFGPGTRLTVL.

This clone showed up just once. This rearrangement joins TRBV5-1 to TRBJ2-1; 8 bases are a match to TRBD1. Germline-derived CDR1 and CDR2 are SGHRS and YFSETQ. The CDR3 covers 16 residues. J lost 8 bases, V lost 0 bases, and 10 bases had no gene match. The CDR3 sequence: CASSLVGTDREDEQFF. CDR3 DNA sequence: TGCGCCAGCAGCTTGGTCGGTACGGACAGGGAGGATGAGCAGTTCTTC.

V and J are TRBV2 and TRBJ1-1; 8 bases fit TRBD1. V was clipped by 4 bases and J by 6 bases; unmatched bases: 1. The CDR3 runs 12 residues. Per germline, CDR1 SNHLY and CDR2 FYNNEI. Here the CDR3 DNA reads TGTGCCAGCAGTGGGGACAGGCCTGAAGCTTTCTTT. Translation: CASSGDRPEAFF.

The chain links TRBV18 to TRBJ1-1; D is undetermined. Germline lookup yields CDR1 KGHSH and CDR2 LQKENI. Trimming removed 5 bases from V and 3 bases from J, with 10 bases in between. The CDR3 has 13 amino acids. This chain's CDR3 is CASSEGRDTEAFF. CDR3 nucleotides: TGTGCCAGCTCAGAGGGTCGGGACACTGAAGCTTTCTTT. Supplemented by reference TRBV18 and TRBJ1-1, the full variable domain reads NAGVMQNPRHLVRRRGQEARLRCSPMKGHSHVYWYRQLPEEGLKFMVYLQKENIIDESGMPKERFSAEFPKEGPSILRIQQVVRGDSAAYFCASSEGRDTEAFFGQGTRLTVV.

V and J are TRBV5-5 and TRBJ2-3, with D possibly matching TRBD1 (6 bases). Trimming removed 1 base from V and 6 bases from J, with 9 bases in between. CDR3 length equals 13 residues. Germline V gives CDR1 SGHKS, CDR2 YYEKEE (reference sequence). The CDR3 here is CASSLWDTDTQYF. In nucleotides, the CDR3 is TGTGCCAGCAGCTTGTGGGACACCGATACGCAGTATTTT.

V gene TRBV3-1 (or the pseudogene TRBV3-2) combines with J gene TRBJ2-5, with D hard to call. The V gene lost 0 bases and the J gene lost 3 bases, with 8 bases spanning the gap. There are 14 residues in the CDR3. Germline V gene data show CDR1 as LGHDT and CDR2 as YNNKEL (reference sequence). CDR3 coding DNA: TGTGCCAGCAGCCAAGATTGGATGGAAGAGACCCAGTACTTC. Protein: CASSQDWMEETQYF.

The CDR3 bases are TGTGCCAGCAGCTTTGGACAGGCCTACTACGAGCAGTACTTC. Translated, it gives CASSFGQAYYEQYF. The J gene is TRBJ2-7, the V gene TRBV7-3, with 7 positions matching TRBD1. J lost 3 bases, V lost 3 bases, and 5 bases had no gene match. Germline V gene data show CDR1 as SGHTA and CDR2 as FQGTGA. The CDR3 extends over 14 amino acids. Drawing the rest from reference TRBV7-3 and TRBJ2-7, the complete variable domain is GAGVSQTPSNKVTEKGKYVELRCDPISGHTALYWYRQSLGQGPEFLIYFQGTGAADDSGLPNDRFFAVRPEGSVSTLKIQRTERGDSAVYLCASSFGQAYYEQYFGPGTRLTVT.

Regarding this clone: Given a much more abundant clone one base away, this may be a read error. Distinct nucleotide sequences in the sample also encode this CDR3. The V and J genes are TRBV19 and TRBJ2-7; 12 positions match TRBD1. The CDR3 is made up of 14 amino acids. CDR1 and CDR2 (germline): LNHDA, SQIVND (reference sequence). The CDR3, as DNA: TGTGCCAGTAGTATGGGGACAGGGGGCTACGAGCAATACTTC. Protein product: CASSMGTGGYEQYF.

Comment on this clone: Additional DNA sequences in this sample encode the identical CDR3. The chain is built from TRBV25-1 and TRBJ1-5, with D possibly matching TRBD1 (6 bases). CDR3 length: 14 residues. CDR1 and CDR2 from the germline V gene are MGHDK and SYGVNS. Between the trimmed V and J ends, which lost 3 bases and 10 bases, there was a span of 16 bases. The CDR3 region is CASSENRDGQPQHF. CDR3 nucleotide sequence: TGTGCCAGCAGTGAGAACAGGGATGGTCAACCCCAGCATTTT.

The chain has TRBV6-5 and TRBJ1-2; 7 positions agree with TRBD1. CDR1 MNHEY and CDR2 SVGAGI come from the germline V gene. V dropped 5 bases and J dropped 0; count of bases not matched to a gene: 3. CDR3 length equals 14 residues. CDR3 sequence reads: CASSQGVANYGYTF. Here the CDR3 DNA reads TGTGCCAGCAGTCAGGGGGTAGCTAACTATGGCTACACCTTC.

This chain links TRBV6-5 with TRBJ2-1; 7 bases agree with TRBD1. J was trimmed by 8 bases and V by 6 bases; bases with no gene match: 7. Germline-derived CDR1 and CDR2 are MNHEY and SVGAGI. The CDR3 has 13 residues. The CDR3 spells CASSLTGWDEQFF. For the CDR3, the DNA is TGTGCCAGCAGCCTGACAGGGTGGGATGAGCAGTTCTTC.

About this clone itself: Other DNA sequences in the sample encode the same CDR3. The chain couples TRBV7-3 to TRBJ2-6; either TRBD1 or TRBD2 may supply D (6 bases each). The CDR3 totals 15 residues. V dropped 5 bases and J dropped 2 bases, with 10 bases sitting between them. Germline V gene lookup returns CDR1 SGHTA and CDR2 FQGTGA. The CDR3 bases are TGTGCCAGCAGCCCGGAGGGGGCTGGGGCCAACGTCCTGACTTTC. Protein sequence: CASSPEGAGANVLTF.

The chain combines TRBV5-1 with TRBJ2-7; no firm D call. The germline V gene has CDR1 SGHRS and CDR2 YFSETQ. The CDR3 consists of 12 residues. Trimming pared 2 bases from V and 5 bases from J, leaving 8 bases between. The CDR3 nucleotides are TGCGCCAGCAGCTTTACGGGCGACGAGCAGTACTTC. As protein: CASSFTGDEQYF.

The CDR3 sequence: CASTSLDGSLLNTIYF. CDR3 DNA sequence: TGTGCCAGTACCTCTCTTGACGGCTCTTTGTTGAACACCATATATTTT. The gene calls are TRBV19 and TRBJ1-3; D is uncertain. V lost 7 bases and J 7 bases, leaving 23 bases between the germline ends. CDR3 length: 16 residues. Germline assignment: CDR1 LNHDA and CDR2 SQIVND (reference sequence).

CDR3 sequence: CASSPGSHEQYF. The CDR3 DNA follows: TGTGCCAGTAGTCCGGGGTCCCACGAGCAGTACTTC. The V gene is TRBV19, the J gene TRBJ2-7, with D perhaps TRBD2 (5 bases). Trimming cost V 5 bases and J 5 bases, with 10 bases left between them. Germline CDR1 LNHDA, CDR2 SQIVND (reference sequence). The CDR3 extends over 12 amino acids.

The chain is built from TRBV18 and TRBJ2-7; D gene unclear. Germline-derived CDR1 and CDR2 are KGHSH and LQKENI. The CDR3 consists of 13 residues. V shed 0 bases and J shed 1 base, with 4 bases lying between them. The CDR3 loop reads CASSPPGSYEQYF. CDR3 DNA sequence: TGTGCCAGCTCACCACCAGGATCCTACGAGCAGTACTTC.

The chain carries TRBV18 and TRBJ2-7; TRBD2 aligns across 11 bases. Germline V CDR1 and CDR2: KGHSH, LQKENI. Trimming removed 6 bases from V and 3 bases from J; junction bases left unmatched: 7. CDR3 size: 15 residues. CDR3 coding DNA: TGTGCCAGCTCCCTACTAGCGGGGGATTACTACGAGCAGTACTTC. Amino acids: CASSLLAGDYYEQYF. Full variable domain (outside the CDR3, taken from reference TRBV18 and TRBJ2-7): NAGVMQNPRHLVRRRGQEARLRCSPMKGHSHVYWYRQLPEEGLKFMVYLQKENIIDESGMPKERFSAEFPKEGPSILRIQQVVRGDSAAYFCASSLLAGDYYEQYFGPGTRLTVT.

The chain carries TRBV7-3 and TRBJ1-2; TRBD1 agrees at 9 bases. This CDR3 is 15 amino acids long. Trimming at V came to 5 bases and at J to 5 bases, leaving 9 bases not matched to a gene. Per the germline V gene, CDR1 is SGHTA and CDR2 is FQGTGA. CDR3 residues: CASSPLGTGTYGYTF. Written as DNA, the CDR3 is TGTGCCAGCAGCCCCCTCGGGACAGGGACGTATGGCTACACCTTC.

J is TRBJ2-1 and V is TRBV2; perhaps TRBD2 as D (5 bases). The CDR3 spans 12 residues. Germline loops: CDR1 SNHLY, CDR2 FYNNEI. Trimming removed 5 bases from V and 9 bases from J, with 11 bases in between. CDR3 sequence: CASSPLAIEQFF. In nucleotides, the CDR3 is TGTGCCAGCAGTCCTCTAGCAATTGAGCAGTTCTTC.

Concerning this clone itself: Possible read error: a much larger clone is one base away. The chain has TRBV7-3 and TRBJ2-1; 7 nucleotides agree with TRBD2. CDR1 is SGHTA, CDR2 FQGTGA, per germline. The CDR3 loop spans 16 amino acids. V trimming: 3 bases; J trimming: 3 bases; junction bases outside the gene matches: 8. CDR3 in amino acids: CASSFSGGSFYNEQFF. DNA for the CDR3: TGTGCCAGCAGCTTCTCCGGGGGGAGCTTCTACAATGAGCAGTTCTTC.

The chain joins TRBV5-5 to TRBJ1-2, with D possibly matching TRBD1 (5 bases). Germline V lookup: CDR1 SGHKS, CDR2 YYEKEE (reference sequence). Trimming pared 4 bases from V and 4 bases from J, leaving 14 bases between. The CDR3 has 14 residues. CDR3 in amino acids: CASSAVGDSYGYTF. In DNA, the CDR3 is TGTGCCAGCAGCGCCGTGGGAGACAGCTATGGCTACACCTTC.

V gene TRBV25-1 combines with J gene TRBJ1-4; D is undetermined. The length of the CDR3 is 13 residues. Germline V CDR1 and CDR2: MGHDK, SYGVNS. Trimming removed 7 bases at V and 0 bases at J, with 6 bases between. In DNA form, the CDR3 reads TGTGCCAGCACACAGTCAACTAATGAAAAACTGTTTTTT. It is translated as CASTQSTNEKLFF.

This clone was recorded once. The V call is TRBV25-1, the J call TRBJ2-6; D may be TRBD1 (6 bases). The V gene's germline CDR1 is MGHDK and CDR2 SYGVNS. The CDR3 covers 17 residues. The V and J ends lost 2 bases and 2 bases respectively, with 13 bases between them. CDR3 loop: CASSETRQVAGANVLTF. The DNA for the CDR3 is TGTGCCAGCAGTGAAACCAGACAGGTGGCTGGGGCCAACGTCCTGACTTTC.